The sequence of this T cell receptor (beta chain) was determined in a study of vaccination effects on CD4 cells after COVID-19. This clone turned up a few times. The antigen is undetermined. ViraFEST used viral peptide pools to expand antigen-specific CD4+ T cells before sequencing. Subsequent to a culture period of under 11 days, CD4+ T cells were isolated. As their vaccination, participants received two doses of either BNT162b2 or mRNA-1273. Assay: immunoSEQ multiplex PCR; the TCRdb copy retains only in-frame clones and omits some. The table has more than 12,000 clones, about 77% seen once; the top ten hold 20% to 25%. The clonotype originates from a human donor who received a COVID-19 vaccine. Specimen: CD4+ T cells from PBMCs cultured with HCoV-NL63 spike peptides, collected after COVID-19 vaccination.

DNA of the CDR3: TGCAGCGTTGGGACTAGCGGGAGGGCCGATGAGCAGTTCTTC. It translates to CSVGTSGRADEQFF. The chain couples TRBV29-1 to TRBJ2-1; 15 bases fit TRBD2. The CDR3 consists of 14 residues. The V gene end was trimmed by 4 bases and the J gene end by 8 bases; junction bases not matched to a gene: 3. Looked up from germline, CDR1 is SQVTM and CDR2 is ANQGSEA.